Listed below are T cell receptor beta chains from one sample, sequenced in a study of cytomegalovirus exposure and HLA in healthy donors. Assay used: immunoSEQ multiplex PCR; TCRdb lists only in-frame clones, some missing. In all, the sample yields 100,000 to 150,000 clones. Sequencing used PBMCs. The receptors shown here come from a man aged 18 to 30 in good health and CMV-seronegative. The CDR3 runs from the conserved cysteine through the conserved F or W. The D gene is left open where the match is weak.

TRBV5-1	TRBD1	TRBJ2-2	CASSLVAGGGTGELFF	TGCGCCAGCAGCTTGGTGGCAGGGGGCGGCACCGGGGAGCTGTTTTTT
TRBV28	NA	TRBJ1-2	CASIELGGDGYTF	TGTGCCAGCATTGAGTTGGGGGGGGATGGCTACACCTTC
TRBV29-1	NA	TRBJ2-1	CSVEPPSSDDEQFF	TGCAGCGTCGAACCCCCTTCTAGTGACGATGAGCAGTTCTTC
TRBV19	TRBD1	TRBJ2-3	CASSTGQLQYF	TGTGCCAGTAGTACGGGACAGCTGCAGTATTTT
TRBV27	TRBD1	TRBJ2-7	CASKGQETYEQYF	TGTGCCAGCAAGGGACAGGAGACCTACGAGCAGTACTTC
TRBV6-1	TRBD1	TRBJ2-3	CASSYDRASTDTQYF	TGTGCCAGCAGCTACGACAGGGCGAGCACAGATACGCAGTATTTT
TRBV7-9	NA	TRBJ2-2	CASSLEGGSNTGELFF	TGTGCCAGCAGCCTCGAGGGGGGGAGTAACACCGGGGAGCTGTTTTTT
TRBV7-2	TRBD1	TRBJ1-2	CASSLDRANYGYTF	TGTGCCAGCAGCCTGGACAGGGCTAACTATGGCTACACCTTC
TRBV27	NA	TRBJ2-7	CASSLSPVYEQYF	TGTGCCAGCAGTTTAAGTCCAGTCTACGAGCAGTACTTC
TRBV6-1	TRBD1	TRBJ1-1	CASSVRTGGNFGTEAFF	TGTGCCAGCAGTGTCCGGACAGGGGGCAATTTTGGCACTGAAGCTTTCTTT
TRBV10-3	TRBD2	TRBJ2-7	CAISDSGGRNEQYF	TGTGCCATCAGTGATAGCGGGGGGCGAAACGAGCAGTACTTC
TRBV29-1	NA	TRBJ1-2	CSVEGGQRDGYTF	TGCAGCGTTGAGGGGGGGCAAAGGGATGGCTACACCTTC
TRBV6-5	NA	TRBJ1-4	CASSSPGGGKEKLFF	TGTGCCAGCAGTTCCCCGGGAGGTGGAAAAGAAAAACTGTTTTTT
TRBV27	TRBD1	TRBJ1-5	CASSPSRKGAISNQPQHF	TGTGCCAGCAGCCCTTCGCGGAAGGGGGCAATTAGCAATCAGCCCCAGCATTTT
TRBV25-1	TRBD2	TRBJ2-3	CASSVTSGSEDTQYF	TGTGCCAGCAGTGTCACTAGCGGGAGTGAAGATACGCAGTATTTT
TRBV18	TRBD1	TRBJ1-5	CASREQGNNQPQHF	TGTGCCAGCCGCGAACAGGGGAACAATCAGCCCCAGCATTTT
TRBV6-5	TRBD2	TRBJ2-7	CASSYRTSGDNEQYF	TGTGCCAGCAGTTACAGGACTAGCGGGGATAACGAGCAGTACTTC
TRBV7-2	TRBD2	TRBJ2-2	CASSSGGRNTGELFF	TGTGCCAGCAGCTCGGGCGGGAGGAACACCGGGGAGCTGTTTTTT
TRBV5-1	NA	TRBJ2-5	CASSLPGLETQYF	TGCGCCAGCAGCTTGCCGGGTTTAGAGACCCAGTACTTC